These T cell receptor beta chains were read from a single sample in a study of regulatory dendritic cells for organ transplantation. Repertoires were generated with immunoSEQ multiplex PCR, while TCRdb's copy carries only in-frame clones and drops some. The table records approximately 28,000 clones, about four fifths of them present only once. The sequencing input was naive CD8+ T cells from blood. Source of these receptors: a human donor in good health. Both conserved end residues are part of each CDR3. D genes are given only for firm matches. Expanded clones get a size class; other rows say once, few or many, or leave the size out.

length | size | J | V | D | DNA | CDR3
15 | . | TRBJ2-1 | TRBV12-5 | . | TGTGCTAGTGGTTTGGTACAAGGGGTCGGAAATGAGCAGTTCTTC | CASGLVQGVGNEQFF
18 | . | TRBJ2-6 | TRBV19 | TRBD1 | TGTGCCAGTAGTACCCCACAGGGGGTCGTCTCTGGGGCCAACGTCCTGACTTTC | CASSTPQGVVSGANVLTF
15 | once | TRBJ2-1 | TRBV7-9 | TRBD2 | TGTGCCAGCAGCCTAAGCGGGGGCCCTTACAATGAGCAGTTCTTC | CASSLSGGPYNEQFF
19 | . | TRBJ2-3 | TRBV12-5 | TRBD2 | TGTGCTAGTGGTTTTGTAATCCAGCGGGGGGGCCGGGGCACAGATACGCAGTATTTT | CASGFVIQRGGRGTDTQYF
14 | . | TRBJ2-3 | TRBV2 | . | TGTGCCAGTAGTTGGAGGGTGGGCACAGATACGCAGTATTTT | CASSWRVGTDTQYF
14 | . | TRBJ1-1 | TRBV19 | . | TGTGCCAGTAGTAATCCGGGGGTGAACACTGAAGCTTTCTTT | CASSNPGVNTEAFF
15 | . | TRBJ2-7 | TRBV4-1 | TRBD2 | TGCGCCAGCAGCCCAGTTGCGGGGGTCTCCTACGAGCAGTACTTC | CASSPVAGVSYEQYF
13 | few | TRBJ2-7 | TRBV15 | . | TGTGCCACCAGCTCTCAAACAGGCCACGAGCAGTACTTC | CATSSQTGHEQYF
14 | once | TRBJ2-7 | TRBV18 | . | TGTGCCAGCTCACCTCGTGAGGGCTCCTACGAGCAGTACTTC | CASSPREGSYEQYF
12 | few | TRBJ1-4 | TRBV19 | . | TGTGCCAGTACCCGGGGGAATGAAAAACTGTTTTTT | CASTRGNEKLFF
13 | few | TRBJ1-1 | TRBV4-1 | TRBD1 | TGCGCCAGCAGCCAGGGGACAGGGACTGAAGCTTTCTTT | CASSQGTGTEAFF
15 | . | TRBJ1-2 | TRBV4-1 | . | TGCGCCAGCAGCCAGACCGGGGAATCTAACTATGGCTACACCTTC | CASSQTGESNYGYTF
15 | . | TRBJ1-5 | TRBV27 | . | TGTGCCAGCAGTTTTTCGGGGAATAGCAATCAGCCCCAGCATTTT | CASSFSGNSNQPQHF
13 | . | TRBJ1-2 | TRBV5-6 | TRBD1 | TGTGCCAGCAGCGTAGACAGGGATCCTGGCTACACCTTC | CASSVDRDPGYTF
12 | . | TRBJ2-7 | TRBV27 | . | TGTGCCAGCAGAACAGGGGAGGCCGAGCAGTACTTC | CASRTGEAEQYF
14 | . | TRBJ2-7 | TRBV27 | TRBD2 | TGTGCCAGCAGCGCCTTAGCGGGGTGGTACGAGCAGTACTTC | CASSALAGWYEQYF
13 | . | TRBJ2-7 | TRBV27 | . | TGTGCCAGCAGTCTTAACAGGGGAGGCGAGCAGTACTTC | CASSLNRGGEQYF
17 | few | TRBJ1-6 | TRBV28 | TRBD1 | TGTGCCAGCAGTTTAGGTTCCAGGACAGGGAATAATTCACCCCTCCACTTT | CASSLGSRTGNNSPLHF
14 | . | TRBJ1-5 | TRBV19 | . | TGTGCCAGCCTCGCGGAGGGAAGCAATCAGCCCCAGCATTTT | CASLAEGSNQPQHF
17 | . | TRBJ2-1 | TRBV7-7 | TRBD1 | TGTGCCAGCAGCCCCCTAACCTCCGGGACAGGGCTCGATGAGCAGTTCTTC | CASSPLTSGTGLDEQFF
12 | . | TRBJ2-3 | TRBV9 | . | TGTGCCAGCAGCGCCGGGACAGATACGCAGTATTTT | CASSAGTDTQYF
17 | . | TRBJ2-1 | TRBV11-1 | TRBD2 | TGTGCCAGCAGCCTCTGGACTAGCGGGGGGGCTGGTAATGAGCAGTTCTTC | CASSLWTSGGAGNEQFF
15 | . | TRBJ2-7 | TRBV19 | TRBD1 | TGTGCCAGTAGTATAGAACAGGGGAGCTCCTACGAGCAGTACTTC | CASSIEQGSSYEQYF
14 | few | TRBJ2-7 | TRBV9 | TRBD1 | TGTGCCAGCAGCATCGGACAGGTTCCCTACGAGCAGTACTTC | CASSIGQVPYEQYF
14 | . | TRBJ2-2 | TRBV9 | TRBD2 | TGTGCCAGCAGAAGCGGGGGGGCCACCGGGGAGCTGTTTTTT | CASRSGGATGELFF